Below, 19 T cell receptor beta chains from the same sample are listed, as sequenced in a study of blood T cell repertoires in COVID-19 (dated by TCRdb to 2019 to 2021). Libraries came from the immunoSEQ multiplex PCR assay. TCRdb's version of the immuneACCESS table is confined to in-frame rearrangements and falls short of the full clone set. An unresolved V gene accounts for under half of the shortfall where checked; the remainder is of unknown origin. The sample table holds some 70,000 clones, of which about 80% were seen once. The ten largest clones take up under 6% of the sample. Specimen: peripheral blood. Source of these receptors: an older woman with acute or convalescent COVID-19.

This clone appeared once. The rearrangement joins TRBV7-3 to TRBJ2-2, with TRBD1 as a possible D gene (5 bases). The CDR3 runs to 15 residues. Per germline, CDR1 SGHTA and CDR2 FQGTGA. Trimming removed 4 bases from V and 4 bases from J, with 13 bases in between. In DNA, the CDR3 is TGTGCCAGCAGCTCGTATCTAGGGGCCACCGGGGAGCTGTTTTTT. Translation gives CASSSYLGATGELFF.

V is TRBV13 and J is TRBJ1-6, with 8 positions matching TRBD1. Per the germline V gene, CDR1 is PRHDT and CDR2 is FYEKMQ (reference sequence). The CDR3 spans 15 residues. J was trimmed by 7 bases and V by 5 bases; bases with no gene match: 7. The CDR3 loop reads CASSGLQGGNSPLHF. The CDR3 DNA is TGTGCCAGCAGCGGACTACAGGGGGGAAATTCACCCCTCCACTTT.

The chain carries TRBV7-2 and TRBJ2-7; 12 bases line up with TRBD2. Germline V gives CDR1 SGHTA, CDR2 FQGNSA. V lost 6 bases, J lost 5 bases, and 8 bases stayed unmatched. There are 15 residues in the CDR3. The DNA of the CDR3 is TGTGCCAGCAGACCAGCTAGCGGGGGGGTCCACGAGCAGTACTTC. This gives the protein CASRPASGGVHEQYF.

The genes are TRBV24-1 and TRBJ1-2; D is undetermined. In germline, CDR1 is KGHDR, CDR2 SFDVKD. With 7 bases removed from V and 2 bases from J, the gap between germline ends came to 7 bases. There are 12 residues in the CDR3. In DNA, the CDR3 is TGTGCCACCAGGGCCCCAAACTATGGCTACACCTTC. Residues: CATRAPNYGYTF.

The chain combines TRBV30 with TRBJ1-1, with D unclear. The ends were cut back, 5 bases at V and 7 bases at J, with 11 bases in the middle. The CDR3 loop spans 11 amino acids. Germline CDR1 GTSNPN, CDR2 SVGIG (reference sequence). The CDR3: CAWDRRGEAFF. The CDR3 nucleotides read TGTGCCTGGGACCGGAGAGGTGAAGCTTTCTTT.

The chain is built from TRBV10-2 and TRBJ1-4, with 8 bases fitting TRBD1. Germline V CDR1 and CDR2: WSHSY, SAAADI. The CDR3 runs 15 residues. The J segment lost 7 bases and the V segment lost 2 bases, leaving 6 bases of the junction unmatched. The CDR3 bases are TGCGCCAGCAGTGAGGCAGGGGGCGCCTTTGAAAAACTGTTTTTT. Its protein is CASSEAGGAFEKLFF.

The chain uses TRBV30 and TRBJ1-4; TRBD1 is a possible D gene (6 bases). The V gene's germline CDR1 is GTSNPN and CDR2 SVGIG (reference sequence). Trimming left V 2 bases short and J 8 bases short, with 15 bases between. The CDR3 has 14 amino acids. CDR3: CAWSPLGGQEKLFF. The CDR3 DNA reads TGTGCCTGGAGTCCCTTAGGGGGTCAAGAAAAACTGTTTTTT.

The V call is TRBV5-1, the J call TRBJ2-7, with 7 bases identical to TRBD1. V gave up 3 bases and J gave up 3 bases; unmatched junction bases: 15. The germline CDR1 and CDR2 sequences are SGHRS and YFSETQ. CDR3 length: 17 residues. The CDR3 sequence: CASSWNHPRDSVYEQYF. CDR3 DNA sequence: TGCGCCAGCAGCTGGAACCATCCTCGGGACAGTGTCTACGAGCAGTACTTC.

This clone was found once. The rearrangement links TRBV6-6 to TRBJ2-2; D is unclear. CDR1 MNHNY and CDR2 SVGAGI come from the germline V gene (reference sequence). The CDR3 consists of 14 residues. V lost 2 bases and J 5 bases, leaving 9 bases between the germline ends. The DNA for the CDR3 is TGTGCCAGCAGTTACGAGGAAACAACCGGGGAGCTGTTTTTT. Translated: CASSYEETTGELFF.

The genes are TRBV3-1 (or the pseudogene TRBV3-2) and TRBJ1-2; unclear D gene. This CDR3 contains 17 residues. CDR1 and CDR2 from the germline V gene are LGHDT and YNNKEL (reference sequence). With 0 bases removed from V and 6 bases from J, the gap between germline ends came to 20 bases. Here the CDR3 DNA reads TGTGCCAGCAGCCAAGACCGCATCGGAGGGAGAAAAAATGGCTACACCTTC. Protein product: CASSQDRIGGRKNGYTF.

This CDR3 reads CASSYPGQGQYEQYF. DNA for the CDR3: TGTGCCAGCAGTTACCCCGGACAGGGGCAATACGAGCAGTACTTC. The chain recombines TRBV6-5 with TRBJ2-7; 9 bases align to TRBD1. CDR1 MNHEY and CDR2 SVGAGI come from the germline V gene. The CDR3 is 15 residues long. J was trimmed by 4 bases and V by 2 bases; bases with no gene match: 6.

This clone was seen only a few times. This chain links TRBV29-1 with TRBJ2-3; TRBD1 agrees at 7 bases. Trimming removed 7 bases from V and 0 bases from J; junction bases left unmatched: 10. The length of the CDR3 is 15 residues. Looked up from germline, CDR1 is SQVTM and CDR2 is ANQGSEA. The CDR3 DNA is TGCAGCGCCCGAATCGGGACAGCTAGCACAGATACGCAGTATTTT. It is translated as CSARIGTASTDTQYF.

This clone has at least ten counts. This chain's CDR3 is CATSGQALTGELFF. CDR3 nucleotide sequence: TGTGCCACCAGTGGGCAGGCCCTCACCGGGGAGCTGTTTTTT. The rearrangement uses TRBV24-1 and TRBJ2-2; the D is unclear. V was clipped by 5 bases and J by 4 bases, with 10 bases between them. The CDR3 extends over 14 amino acids. Germline assignment: CDR1 KGHDR and CDR2 SFDVKD.

The chain carries TRBV11-2 and TRBJ1-1; 7 bases fit TRBD1. The CDR3 covers 13 residues. The V segment lost 4 bases and the J segment 5 bases; nucleotides outside the gene matches: 4. CDR1 is SGHAT and CDR2 is FQNNGV in the germline V gene. The CDR3 coding sequence is TGTGCCAGCAGCTCACAGGGGCGGACTGAAGCTTTCTTT. Amino acids: CASSSQGRTEAFF.

This CDR3 is CASSQFGTGRKGEQFF. The CDR3 DNA reads as TGTGCCAGCAGCCAGTTTGGGACAGGGAGGAAGGGTGAGCAGTTCTTC. J is TRBJ2-1 and V is TRBV3-1 (or the pseudogene TRBV3-2); 9 bases fit TRBD1. This CDR3 has 16 residues. Germline-derived CDR1 and CDR2 are LGHDT and YNNKEL (reference sequence). The junction had 12 bases not matched to a gene; V was cut back by 3 bases and J by 9 bases.

The chain links TRBV3-1 (or the pseudogene TRBV3-2) to TRBJ2-7; 9 bases agree with TRBD2. The CDR3 has 17 amino acids. After removal of 6 bases from V and 0 bases from J, the junction contained 12 bases not matched to a gene. Per germline, CDR1 LGHDT and CDR2 YNNKEL (reference sequence). The CDR3 bases are TGTGCCAGCAGACTACCCCTAGCGGGACTATCCTCCTACGAGCAGTACTTC. This gives the protein CASRLPLAGLSSYEQYF.

This clone has a handful of counts. This chain connects TRBV12-3 or TRBV12-4 to TRBJ1-1, with D possibly being TRBD1 (5 bases). The CDR3 covers 13 residues. V gave up 1 base and J gave up 8 bases, with 11 bases separating them. CDR3 region: CASSLVGGSEAFF. The CDR3 DNA is TGTGCCAGCAGTTTAGTGGGGGGGTCCGAAGCTTTCTTT.

V and J are TRBV3-1 (or the pseudogene TRBV3-2) and TRBJ2-5; 9 bases map to TRBD1. There are 17 residues in the CDR3. V lost 0 bases, J lost 5 bases, and 10 bases stayed unmatched. Germline CDR1 and CDR2: LGHDT and YNNKEL (reference sequence). The CDR3 spells CASSQDLQDRGGETQYF. The CDR3 DNA reads TGTGCCAGCAGCCAAGATCTTCAGGACAGGGGAGGGGAGACCCAGTACTTC.

The V gene is TRBV4-2, the J gene TRBJ1-5; 7 bases are a match to TRBD1. From germline, CDR1 is LGHNA and CDR2 YNFKEQ. The CDR3 has 15 residues. V lost 4 bases and J lost 0; bases outside the gene matches: 3. DNA of the CDR3: TGTGCCAGCAGCCGGGACAGTCATAGCAATCAGCCCCAGCATTTT. Amino acid sequence: CASSRDSHSNQPQHF.